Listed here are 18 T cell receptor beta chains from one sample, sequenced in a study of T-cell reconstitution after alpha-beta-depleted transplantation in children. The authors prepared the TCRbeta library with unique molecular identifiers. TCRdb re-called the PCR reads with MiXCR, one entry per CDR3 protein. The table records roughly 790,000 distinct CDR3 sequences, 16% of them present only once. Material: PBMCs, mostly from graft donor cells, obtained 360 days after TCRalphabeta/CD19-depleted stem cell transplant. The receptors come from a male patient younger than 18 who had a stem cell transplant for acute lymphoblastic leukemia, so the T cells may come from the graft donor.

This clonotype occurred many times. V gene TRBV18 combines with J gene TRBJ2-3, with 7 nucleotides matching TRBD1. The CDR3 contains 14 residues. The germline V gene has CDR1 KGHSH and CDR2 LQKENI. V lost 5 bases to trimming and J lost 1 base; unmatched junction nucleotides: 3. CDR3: CASSIGTGTDTQYF. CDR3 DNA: TGTGCCAGCTCAATCGGGACAGGCACAGATACGCAGTATTTT.

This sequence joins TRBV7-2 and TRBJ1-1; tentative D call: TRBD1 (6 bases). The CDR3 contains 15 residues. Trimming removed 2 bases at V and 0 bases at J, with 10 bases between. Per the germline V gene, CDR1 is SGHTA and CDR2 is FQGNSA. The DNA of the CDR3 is TGTGCCAGCAGCTTACAGGGGACCTTGAACACTGAAGCTTTCTTT. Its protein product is CASSLQGTLNTEAFF.

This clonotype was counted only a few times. For the CDR3, the DNA is TGTGCCAGCACCCCTTCCGCGGGTGCCTACAATGAGCAGTTCTTC. Encoded protein: CASTPSAGAYNEQFF. The chain combines TRBV9 with TRBJ2-1, with a tentative D call TRBD2 (5 bases). CDR1 and CDR2 (germline): SGDLS, YYNGEE. The CDR3 contains 15 residues. Trimming stripped 6 bases from V and 2 bases from J, with 15 bases between.

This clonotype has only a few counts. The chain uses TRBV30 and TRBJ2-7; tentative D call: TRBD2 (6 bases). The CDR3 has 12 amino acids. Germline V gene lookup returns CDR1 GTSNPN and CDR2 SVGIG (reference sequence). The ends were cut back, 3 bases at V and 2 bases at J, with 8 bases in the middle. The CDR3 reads CAWSGSTYEQYF. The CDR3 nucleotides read TGTGCCTGGAGCGGGAGTACCTACGAGCAGTACTTC.

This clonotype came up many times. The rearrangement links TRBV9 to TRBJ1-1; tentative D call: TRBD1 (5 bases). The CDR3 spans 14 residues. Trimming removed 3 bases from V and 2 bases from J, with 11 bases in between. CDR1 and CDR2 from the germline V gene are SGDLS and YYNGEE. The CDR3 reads CASSGQKLNTEAFF. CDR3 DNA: TGTGCCAGCAGCGGACAGAAGCTTAACACTGAAGCTTTCTTT.

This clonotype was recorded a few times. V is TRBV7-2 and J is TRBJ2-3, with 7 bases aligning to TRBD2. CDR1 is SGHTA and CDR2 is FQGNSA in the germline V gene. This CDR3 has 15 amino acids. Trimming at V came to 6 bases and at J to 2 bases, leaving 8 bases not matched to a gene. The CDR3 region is CASRGSGLFTDTQYF. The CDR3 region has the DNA TGTGCCAGCAGAGGTAGCGGGTTATTCACAGATACGCAGTATTTT.

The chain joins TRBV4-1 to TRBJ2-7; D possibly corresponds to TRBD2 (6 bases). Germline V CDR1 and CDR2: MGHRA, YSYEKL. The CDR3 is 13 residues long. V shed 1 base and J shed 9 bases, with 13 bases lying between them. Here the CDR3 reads CASSQGRGIGQYF. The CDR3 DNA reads TGCGCCAGCAGCCAAGGTCGGGGGATTGGGCAGTACTTC.

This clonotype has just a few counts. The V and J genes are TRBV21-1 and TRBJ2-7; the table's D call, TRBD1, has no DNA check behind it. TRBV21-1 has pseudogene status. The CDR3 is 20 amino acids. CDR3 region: CASRLSDRDRVYETSYEQYF. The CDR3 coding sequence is TGTGCCAGCAGACTGTCGGACCGGGACAGGGTTTACGAAACCTCCTACGAGCAGTACTTC.

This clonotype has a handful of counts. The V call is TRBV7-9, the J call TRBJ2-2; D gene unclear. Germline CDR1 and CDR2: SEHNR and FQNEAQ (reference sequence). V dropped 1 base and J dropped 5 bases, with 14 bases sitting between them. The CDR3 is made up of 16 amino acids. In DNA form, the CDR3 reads TGTGCCAGCAGCTTAGGTTCCGGCCCTAGGACCGGGGAGCTGTTTTTT. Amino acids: CASSLGSGPRTGELFF.

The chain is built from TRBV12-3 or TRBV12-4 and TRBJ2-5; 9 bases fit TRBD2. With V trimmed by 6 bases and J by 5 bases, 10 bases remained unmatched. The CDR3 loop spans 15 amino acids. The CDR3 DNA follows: TGTGCCAGCAGCTGGATAGCGGGAGTCGATGAGACCCAGTACTTC. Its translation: CASSWIAGVDETQYF.

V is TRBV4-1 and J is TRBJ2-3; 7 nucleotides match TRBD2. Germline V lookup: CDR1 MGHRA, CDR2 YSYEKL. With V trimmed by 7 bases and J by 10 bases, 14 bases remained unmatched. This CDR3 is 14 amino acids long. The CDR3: CASTGLVGLQAQYF. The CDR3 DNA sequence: TGCGCCAGCACAGGACTAGTGGGCCTCCAGGCGCAGTATTTT.

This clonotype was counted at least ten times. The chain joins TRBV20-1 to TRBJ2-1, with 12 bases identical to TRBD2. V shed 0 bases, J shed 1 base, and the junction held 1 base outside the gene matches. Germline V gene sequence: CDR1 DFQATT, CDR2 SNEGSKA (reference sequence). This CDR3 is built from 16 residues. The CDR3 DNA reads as TGCAGTGCTAGAGAGGGGACTAGCGGGTCCTACAATGAGCAGTTCTTC. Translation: CSAREGTSGSYNEQFF.

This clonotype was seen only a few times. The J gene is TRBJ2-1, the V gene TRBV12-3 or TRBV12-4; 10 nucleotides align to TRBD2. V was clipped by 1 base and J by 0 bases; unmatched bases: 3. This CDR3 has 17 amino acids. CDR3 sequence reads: CASSLGPSGSSYNEQFF. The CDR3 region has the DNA TGTGCCAGCAGTTTAGGTCCTAGCGGGAGCTCCTACAATGAGCAGTTCTTC.

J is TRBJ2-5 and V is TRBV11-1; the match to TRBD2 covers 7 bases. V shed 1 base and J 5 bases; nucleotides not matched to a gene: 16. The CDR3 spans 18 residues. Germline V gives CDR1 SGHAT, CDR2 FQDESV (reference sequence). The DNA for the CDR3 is TGTGCCAGCAGCTTAGGCTTTTCCAGGCTAGCGGAGGGGGAGACCCAGTACTTC. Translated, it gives CASSLGFSRLAEGETQYF.

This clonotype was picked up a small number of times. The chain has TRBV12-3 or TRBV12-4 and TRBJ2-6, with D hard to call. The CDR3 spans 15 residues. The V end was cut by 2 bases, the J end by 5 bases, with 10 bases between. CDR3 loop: CASSLRRARANVLTF. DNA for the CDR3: TGTGCCAGCAGTTTAAGAAGGGCAAGGGCCAACGTCCTGACTTTC.

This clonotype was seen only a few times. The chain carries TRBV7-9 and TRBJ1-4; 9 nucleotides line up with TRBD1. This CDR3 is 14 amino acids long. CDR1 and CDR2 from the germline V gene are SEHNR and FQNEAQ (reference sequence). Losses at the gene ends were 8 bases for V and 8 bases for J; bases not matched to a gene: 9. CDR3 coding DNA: TGTGCCAGCGCGACCGGACAGGGGAGGGAAAAACTGTTTTTT. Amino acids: CASATGQGREKLFF.

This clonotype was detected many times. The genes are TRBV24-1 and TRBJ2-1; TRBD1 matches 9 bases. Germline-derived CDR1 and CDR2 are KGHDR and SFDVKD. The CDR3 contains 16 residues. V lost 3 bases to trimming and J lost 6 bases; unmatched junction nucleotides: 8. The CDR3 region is CATSDHGTGQRNEQFF. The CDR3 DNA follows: TGTGCCACCAGTGATCACGGGACAGGGCAACGCAATGAGCAGTTCTTC.

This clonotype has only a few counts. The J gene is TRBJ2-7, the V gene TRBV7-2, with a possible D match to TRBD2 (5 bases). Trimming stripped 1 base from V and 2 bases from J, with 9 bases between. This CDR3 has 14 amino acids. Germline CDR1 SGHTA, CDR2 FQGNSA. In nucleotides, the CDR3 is TGTGCCAGCAGCTTAGGGAGGCCCGCCTACGAGCAGTACTTC. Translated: CASSLGRPAYEQYF.